The 31 T cell receptor beta chains listed next were all sequenced from one sample in a study of T-cell reconstitution after alpha-beta-depleted transplantation in children. Preparation of the TCRbeta library involved a method that used unique molecular identifiers. TCRdb reprocessed the PCR reads with MiXCR, giving one entry per CDR3 protein. This sample carries around 370,000 distinct CDR3 sequences, about a tenth of them seen once, and the ten largest clones take about 2.3%. The specimen comprised PBMCs from the stem cell graft donor, sampled from the stem cell graft. The receptors stem from a human donor who donated a stem cell graft to a child with acute lymphoblastic leukemia.

In its sample, this clonotype was seen a few times. V gene TRBV6-5 combines with J gene TRBJ2-7; 10 bases align to TRBD1. This CDR3 is 14 amino acids long. CDR1 is MNHEY, CDR2 SVGAGI, per germline. V lost 2 bases and J lost 2; bases outside the gene matches: 0. The CDR3 region is CASSYGTGAYEQYF. Written as DNA, the CDR3 is TGTGCCAGCAGTTACGGGACAGGGGCCTACGAGCAGTACTTC.

This clonotype turned up a few times. This chain uses TRBV30 with TRBJ1-1; 7 bases are shared with TRBD1. This CDR3 region has 12 residues. CDR1 GTSNPN and CDR2 SVGIG come from the germline V gene (reference sequence). The trim removed 6 bases at V and 5 bases at J, leaving 6 bases unmatched. CDR3 loop: CACLDRRTEAFF. The CDR3 region has the DNA TGTGCCTGCCTGGACAGGAGAACTGAAGCTTTCTTT.

This clonotype has at least ten counts. The J gene is TRBJ2-7, the V gene TRBV20-1, with 10 bases matching TRBD2. The CDR3 is 16 residues long. CDR1 is DFQATT and CDR2 is SNEGSKA in the germline V gene (reference sequence). Trimming cost V 4 bases and J 1 base; bases outside gene matches: 10. The CDR3 bases are TGCAGTGCTAAACGGTCTAGCGGGAGTGTTTCCTACGAGCAGTACTTC. This sequence encodes CSAKRSSGSVSYEQYF.

This clonotype was seen only a few times. V and J are TRBV12-3 or TRBV12-4 and TRBJ2-2; no clear D. CDR3 length: 16 amino acids. Trimming pared 3 bases from V and 0 bases from J, leaving 11 bases between. The chain's CDR3 is CASSFTAAANTGELFF. The CDR3 DNA sequence: TGTGCCAGCAGTTTCACTGCGGCTGCGAACACCGGGGAGCTGTTTTTT.

This chain uses TRBV19 with TRBJ2-6; the D is unclear. CDR3 length equals 16 residues. V gave up 6 bases and J gave up 4 bases, with 16 bases separating them. In germline, CDR1 is LNHDA, CDR2 SQIVND (reference sequence). The CDR3 coding sequence is TGTGCCAGTAGCGTTATTGGGGTGTCCGGGGCCAACGTCCTGACTTTC. This sequence encodes CASSVIGVSGANVLTF.

A few counts support this clonotype. V and J are TRBV2 and TRBJ2-7; 8 bases are shared with TRBD2. V lost 3 bases and J lost 3; bases outside the gene matches: 4. The CDR3 spans 14 residues. Germline loops: CDR1 SNHLY, CDR2 FYNNEI. The DNA of the CDR3 is TGTGCCAGCAGTGACGGAGCGGGAGTCTACGAGCAGTACTTC. Amino acid sequence: CASSDGAGVYEQYF.

Points on this clonotype: One end of the junction does not line up with germline, which may come from a read error. The rearrangement uses TRBV4-1 and TRBJ2-7; TRBD2 matches 8 bases. CDR3 length equals 14 residues. CDR1 MGHRA and CDR2 YSYEKL come from the germline V gene. Here the CDR3 DNA reads TGCGCCAGCAGCCTCGGACTAGCTTCCTTCGAGCAGTACTTC. Translation gives CASSLGLASFEQYF.

The chain uses TRBV4-2 and TRBJ2-2; 13 nucleotides line up with TRBD2. Germline values: CDR1 LGHNA, CDR2 YNFKEQ. This CDR3 region has 20 residues. The V and J ends lost 1 base and 2 bases, in that order; junction bases with no gene match: 10. In DNA form, the CDR3 reads TGTGCCAGCAGCCAAGCCTATTGGACTAGCGGGAGACGAAACACCGGGGAGCTGTTTTTT. Residues: CASSQAYWTSGRRNTGELFF.

In its sample, this clonotype was seen a few times. This sequence joins TRBV5-1 and TRBJ2-2, with a possible D match to TRBD2 (5 bases). The CDR3 extends over 13 amino acids. Trimming left V 4 bases short and J 7 bases short, with 11 bases between. Germline V lookup: CDR1 SGHRS, CDR2 YFSETQ. The CDR3 loop is CASSHGLLGELFF. CDR3 bases: TGCGCCAGCAGCCACGGACTCCTCGGGGAGCTGTTTTTT.

This clonotype was seen a handful of times. The chain uses TRBV4-3 and TRBJ2-7; 10 nucleotides line up with TRBD2. The CDR3 totals 15 residues. Germline values: CDR1 LGHNA, CDR2 YSLEER. V dropped 0 bases and J dropped 3; count of bases not matched to a gene: 2. This CDR3 is CASSQDSSGSYEQYF. The CDR3 DNA reads as TGCGCCAGCAGCCAAGACTCTAGCGGGAGCTACGAGCAGTACTTC.

A few counts support this clonotype. This chain uses TRBV28 with TRBJ2-3, with D possibly TRBD1 on 6 matching bases. The ends were cut back, 5 bases at V and 5 bases at J, with 17 bases in the middle. CDR1 and CDR2 (germline): MDHEN, SYDVKM. CDR3 length: 15 amino acids. CDR3 sequence (DNA): TGTGCCAGCAGTCCGGTGATGGGGGCAGGAGATACGCAGTATTTT. Translation gives CASSPVMGAGDTQYF.

The chain combines TRBV11-1 with TRBJ2-2; 8 bases line up with TRBD2. After removal of 4 bases from V and 4 bases from J, the junction contained 11 bases not matched to a gene. CDR3 length: 17 residues. CDR1 SGHAT and CDR2 FQDESV come from the germline V gene (reference sequence). CDR3 sequence reads: CASSSLAGQGGTGELFF. The CDR3 coding sequence is TGTGCCAGCAGCTCCTTAGCGGGACAAGGGGGCACCGGGGAGCTGTTTTTT.

The chain joins TRBV7-2 to TRBJ2-1, with TRBD2 identical over 10 bases. CDR1 and CDR2 (germline): SGHTA, FQGNSA. The trim removed 3 bases at V and 8 bases at J, leaving 13 bases unmatched. This CDR3 has 17 amino acids. In DNA form, the CDR3 reads TGTGCCAGCAGCTTGGCACTAACTAGCGGGGTGTTGCATGAGCAGTTCTTC. Translation gives CASSLALTSGVLHEQFF.

This clonotype was detected only a few times. The chain couples TRBV29-1 to TRBJ1-1; the match to TRBD1 covers 7 bases. V lost 3 bases, J lost 4 bases, and 5 bases stayed unmatched. The CDR3 contains 13 residues. Per germline, CDR1 SQVTM and CDR2 ANQGSEA. CDR3 in amino acids: CSVEGTAATEAFF. The CDR3 DNA follows: TGCAGCGTTGAGGGGACAGCCGCCACTGAAGCTTTCTTT.

This clonotype was seen only a few times. This chain links TRBV20-1 with TRBJ2-2, with D perhaps TRBD1 (6 bases). The CDR3 has 13 amino acids. Germline V gene lookup returns CDR1 DFQATT and CDR2 SNEGSKA (reference sequence). Between the trimmed V and J ends, which lost 2 bases and 5 bases, there was a span of 9 bases. CDR3 residues: CSARQRGTGELFF. Written as DNA, the CDR3 is TGCAGTGCTAGACAGAGGGGGACCGGGGAGCTGTTTTTT.

The chain employs TRBV6-1 and TRBJ2-7; D is perhaps TRBD2 (5 bases). Germline CDR1 MNHNS, CDR2 SASEGT. Trimming stripped 3 bases from V and 2 bases from J, with 14 bases between. The CDR3 has 15 residues. The CDR3 loop reads CASSDFGENPYEQYF. The CDR3 DNA follows: TGTGCCAGCAGTGATTTCGGGGAGAATCCCTACGAGCAGTACTTC.

The V call is TRBV28, the J call TRBJ2-2; 7 nucleotides match TRBD1. The germline V gene encodes CDR1 MDHEN and CDR2 SYDVKM. The CDR3 is made up of 14 amino acids. V was clipped by 3 bases and J by 5 bases; unmatched bases: 3. CDR3 in amino acids: CASSFIRGTGELFF. Here the CDR3 DNA reads TGTGCCAGCAGTTTCATCAGGGGGACCGGGGAGCTGTTTTTT.

The chain uses TRBV20-1 and TRBJ2-3; D is undetermined. Germline V gene data show CDR1 as DFQATT and CDR2 as SNEGSKA (reference sequence). V was cut by 0 bases and J by 1 base, with 11 bases left in between. CDR3 length: 15 amino acids. Written as DNA, the CDR3 is TGCAGTGCTAGAGATGCAAGTGGGGGCACAGATACGCAGTATTTT. Its translation: CSARDASGGTDTQYF.

This clonotype was counted ten times or more. The genes are TRBV29-1 and TRBJ2-7; tentatively, D is TRBD1 (6 bases). Per the germline V gene, CDR1 is SQVTM and CDR2 is ANQGSEA. The CDR3 extends over 17 amino acids. Deletions cut 1 base from V and 2 bases from J, with 21 bases between. The CDR3 DNA reads as TGCAGCGTTGAAGGAGGATTTGGGGACAAGCACACCTACGAGCAGTACTTC. This translates into CSVEGGFGDKHTYEQYF.

This clonotype occurred a few times. The chain combines TRBV27 with TRBJ2-6; 12 bases align to TRBD1. The CDR3 length is 20 residues. V lost 5 bases to trimming and J lost 0 bases; unmatched junction nucleotides: 11. Germline V gene sequence: CDR1 MNHEY, CDR2 SMNVEV (reference sequence). CDR3 in amino acids: CASSRPGTGGLNSGANVLTF. The CDR3, as DNA: TGTGCCAGCAGTCGCCCCGGGACAGGGGGCCTTAACTCTGGGGCCAACGTCCTGACTTTC. The variable domain in full, with the rest retrieved from reference TRBV27 and TRBJ2-6, is EAQVTQNPRYLITVTGKKLTVTCSQNMNHEYMSWYRQDPGLGLRQIYYSMNVEVTDKGDVPEGYKVSRKEKRNFPLILESPSPNQTSLYFCASSRPGTGGLNSGANVLTFGAGSRLTVL.

V and J are TRBV27 and TRBJ2-1; 10 bases line up with TRBD2. CDR1 is MNHEY and CDR2 is SMNVEV in the germline V gene (reference sequence). Trimming took 7 bases from V and 4 from J; bases not matched to a gene: 19. CDR3 size: 19 residues. The CDR3, as DNA: TGTGCCAGCACCTCATTGGGGCTAGCGGGAGTTTCGGGTTACAATGAGCAGTTCTTC. Residues: CASTSLGLAGVSGYNEQFF.

This clonotype was seen a handful of times. This chain links TRBV3-1 with TRBJ2-3; D is undetermined. The length of the CDR3 is 14 residues. V was cut by 4 bases and J by 1 base, with 9 bases left in between. Germline-derived CDR1 and CDR2 are LGHDT and YNNKEL (reference sequence). The CDR3 region is CASSRMPGTDTQYF. The CDR3 DNA reads as TGTGCCAGCAGCCGAATGCCCGGCACAGATACGCAGTATTTT.

This clonotype appeared a few times. One end of the junction varies from germline; a read error may be responsible. The chain couples TRBV3-1 to TRBJ1-1, with a tentative D call TRBD1 (6 bases). The V gene's germline CDR1 is LGHDT and CDR2 YNNKEL (reference sequence). The CDR3 length is 13 residues. The chain's CDR3 is CAISQSGTIQAFF. In DNA form, the CDR3 reads TGTGCCATCAGCCAATCGGGGACAATCCAAGCTTTCTTT.

The rearrangement uses TRBV19 and TRBJ2-2; 7 bases map to TRBD2. There are 20 residues in the CDR3. The germline V gene has CDR1 LNHDA and CDR2 SQIVND (reference sequence). V lost 4 bases and J lost 0; bases outside the gene matches: 17. The CDR3 loop is CASSSWFQRDLQANTGELFF. CDR3 bases: TGTGCCAGTAGTAGTTGGTTCCAGCGGGACCTTCAGGCGAACACCGGGGAGCTGTTTTTT.

The chain links TRBV7-9 to TRBJ2-7; TRBD1 matches at 7 bases. The junction had 5 bases not matched to a gene; V was cut back by 4 bases and J by 2 bases. Germline CDR1 reads SEHNR; CDR2 reads FQNEAQ (reference sequence). The CDR3 runs 14 residues. The CDR3 reads CASSSPGTAYEQYF. In DNA form, the CDR3 reads TGTGCCAGCAGCTCTCCTGGGACAGCCTACGAGCAGTACTTC.

This rearrangement joins TRBV11-2 to TRBJ1-5; D gene unclear. The CDR3 spans 12 residues. Per germline, CDR1 SGHAT and CDR2 FQNNGV. V lost 5 bases and J 6 bases, leaving 8 bases between the germline ends. The CDR3 sequence: CASSRGSQPQHF. CDR3 nucleotide sequence: TGTGCCAGCAGCAGAGGGAGTCAGCCCCAGCATTTT.

The rearrangement uses TRBV20-1 and TRBJ1-5, with 10 positions matching TRBD1. After removal of 7 bases from V and 4 bases from J, the junction contained 7 bases not matched to a gene. In germline, CDR1 is DFQATT, CDR2 SNEGSKA (reference sequence). This CDR3 region has 14 residues. For the CDR3, the DNA is TGCAGTGTAGGACAGGGGGACAGGAATCAGCCCCAGCATTTT. It is translated as CSVGQGDRNQPQHF.

This clonotype was counted between two and nine times. The gene calls are TRBV4-1 and TRBJ2-2, with D possibly matching TRBD2 (5 bases). The germline gives CDR1 MGHRA, CDR2 YSYEKL. V was clipped by 4 bases and J by 6 bases, with 12 bases between them. The CDR3 sequence is 14 residues long. CDR3 protein: CASSPPADPGELFF. CDR3 in DNA: TGCGCCAGCAGCCCCCCAGCGGATCCCGGGGAGCTGTTTTTT.

This chain connects TRBV4-3 to TRBJ2-1; D is ambiguous. V lost 0 bases, J lost 7 bases, and 19 bases lay in between. From germline, CDR1 is LGHNA and CDR2 YSLEER. The CDR3 is 17 amino acids. The CDR3 coding sequence is TGCGCCAGCAGCCAAGATTGGCCTAGTTGGCGGATGAATGAGCAGTTCTTC. Translated, it gives CASSQDWPSWRMNEQFF.

V and J are TRBV5-1 and TRBJ2-1, with D perhaps TRBD2 (5 bases). V lost 0 bases, J lost 5 bases, and 18 bases lay in between. The length of the CDR3 is 17 residues. CDR1 SGHRS and CDR2 YFSETQ come from the germline V gene. The CDR3 loop reads CASSLGGTTGFDNEQFF. CDR3 bases: TGCGCCAGCAGCTTGGGGGGAACAACGGGGTTCGACAATGAGCAGTTCTTC.

About this clonotype: A much larger clone lies one base from this, so it may be a read error. The V and J genes are TRBV3-1 and TRBJ2-3; D is possibly TRBD1 (6 bases). In germline, CDR1 is LGHDT, CDR2 YNNKEL (reference sequence). V lost 4 bases and J 4 bases, leaving 33 bases between the germline ends. The CDR3 totals 21 residues. For the CDR3, the DNA is TGTGCCAGCAGCCTGCGAAAATGGAACTACAGGGATAAGTCTAGCTCAGATACGCAGTATTTT. Its translation: CASSLRKWNYRDKSSSDTQYF.